One and the same sample provided the 5 T cell receptor beta chains below, sequenced in a study of regulatory T cells in long-lasting Graves disease (dated by TCRdb to the early 2020s). The time point label here, explained by the study, means: persistent/refractory GD, antithyroid drugs over 5 years with positive TRAb. RNA was extracted from PBMCs in TRIzol for both TCR sequencing and RNA sequencing. Libraries were constructed by multiplex PCR. The instrument given in TCRdb is Illumina HiSeq 4000. To build TCR beta libraries, CDR3 regions were amplified by Arm-PCR using iRepertoire HTBI primers. Through fastp at Q25 and MiXCR, TCRdb rebuilt clones from the public reads, retaining in-frame beta chains. CDR3 protein sequences are deduplicated, and each keeps its most common genes and DNA. Present in this sample are about 460,000 distinct CDR3 sequences, roughly 23% of which were seen just once. The ten largest clones represent around 12% of the sample.

The input for sequencing was peripheral blood mononuclear cells (PBMCs), taken when the disease was refractory, from a patient treated with antithyroid drugs. The source is a female donor with Graves disease.

This clonotype was found a few times. CDR3 coding DNA: TGTGCCAGCAGTTACTCGGGACAGGGGGGCCAGAATGAAAAACTGTTTTTT. This translates into CASSYSGQGGQNEKLFF. The V call is TRBV6-2 or TRBV6-3, the J call TRBJ1-4, with 11 positions matching TRBD1. Germline trimming cut 0 bases from V and 5 bases from J; bases unmatched to any gene: 5. The CDR3 is 17 residues long. Germline assignment: CDR1 MNHEY and CDR2 SVGEGT.

This clonotype was detected a few times. The rearrangement uses TRBV28 and TRBJ2-7, with 7 bases that match TRBD2. The germline gives CDR1 MDHEN, CDR2 SYDVKM. The CDR3 is 13 amino acids. The junction had 7 bases not matched to a gene; V was cut back by 5 bases and J by 6 bases. CDR3 in amino acids: CASSPHGGSEQYF. The CDR3 DNA reads TGTGCCAGCAGTCCCCATGGCGGGAGCGAGCAGTACTTC.

At least ten counts were recorded for this clonotype. The chain uses TRBV12-3 or TRBV12-4 and TRBJ1-1; D possibly corresponds to TRBD1 (6 bases). CDR3 length: 15 residues. V was clipped by 6 bases and J by 2 bases, with 16 bases between them. The CDR3 nucleotides are TGTGCCAGCAGCCCTACGGGCAGGGGTAACACTGAAGCTTTCTTT. This encodes CASSPTGRGNTEAFF.

In this sample, this clonotype turned up a few times. This chain links TRBV7-9 with TRBJ2-1; D is perhaps TRBD2 (5 bases). V lost 6 bases and J lost 1, with 13 bases in between. The germline V gene has CDR1 SEHNR and CDR2 FQNEAQ (reference sequence). The CDR3 consists of 15 residues. CDR3 protein: CASSHGLDSYNEQFF. The CDR3 DNA sequence: TGTGCCAGCAGTCACGGACTTGATTCCTACAATGAGCAGTTCTTC.

Only a few counts were recorded for this clonotype. The rearrangement joins TRBV2 to TRBJ1-3; D is ambiguous. CDR1 SNHLY and CDR2 FYNNEI come from the germline V gene. Trimming took 7 bases from V and 1 from J, leaving 23 bases between them. There are 18 residues in the CDR3. CDR3 sequence (DNA): TGTGCCAGCAAAAAGGGCTTCCTAGGAATAGCATCTGGAAACACCATATATTTT. Protein product: CASKKGFLGIASGNTIYF.